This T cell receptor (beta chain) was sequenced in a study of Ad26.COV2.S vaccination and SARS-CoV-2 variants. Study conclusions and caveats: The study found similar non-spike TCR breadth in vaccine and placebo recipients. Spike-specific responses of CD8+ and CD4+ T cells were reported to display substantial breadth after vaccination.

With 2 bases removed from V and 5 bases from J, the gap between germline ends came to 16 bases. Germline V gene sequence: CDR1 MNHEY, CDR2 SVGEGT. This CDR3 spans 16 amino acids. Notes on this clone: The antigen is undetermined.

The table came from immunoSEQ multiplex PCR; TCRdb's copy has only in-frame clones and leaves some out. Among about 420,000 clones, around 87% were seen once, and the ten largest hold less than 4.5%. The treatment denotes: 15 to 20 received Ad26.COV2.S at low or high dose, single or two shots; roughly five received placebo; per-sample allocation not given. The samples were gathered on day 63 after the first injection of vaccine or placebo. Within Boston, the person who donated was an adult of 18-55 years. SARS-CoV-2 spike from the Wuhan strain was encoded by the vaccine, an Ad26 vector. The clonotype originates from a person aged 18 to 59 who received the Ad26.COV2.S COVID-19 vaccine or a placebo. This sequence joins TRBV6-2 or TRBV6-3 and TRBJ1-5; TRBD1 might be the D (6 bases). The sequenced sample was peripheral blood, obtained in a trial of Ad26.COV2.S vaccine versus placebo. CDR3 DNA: TGTGCCAGCAGTTACCCTGAGGTCAGGGGTCATCAGCCCCAGCATTTT. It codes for CASSYPEVRGHQPQHF.